The 18 T cell receptor beta chains given below trace back to one sample, sequenced in a study of shared clonotypes between healthy human individuals. Measured with immunoSEQ multiplex PCR; TCRdb has only the in-frame clones, and not every one. Of fewer than 600,000 clones listed, around 78% are singletons. Sequences were obtained from PBMCs. The receptors shown here come from a woman between 40 and 50 years old in good health. Some clones in this sample may be carry-over from other donors' samples.

This rearrangement joins TRBV18 to TRBJ2-1; 10 bases line up with TRBD1. Looked up from germline, CDR1 is KGHSH and CDR2 is LQKENI. This CDR3 is 19 amino acids long. J lost 5 bases, V lost 0 bases, and 13 bases had no gene match. CDR3 sequence: CASSPPNQGGTGVNNEQFF. In nucleotides, the CDR3 is TGTGCCAGCTCACCACCGAATCAGGGGGGGACAGGGGTCAACAATGAGCAGTTCTTC.

This clone was seen just once. The chain carries TRBV6-5 and TRBJ2-7; 8 bases align to TRBD2. J gave up 3 bases and V 7 bases, and 5 bases lay outside the gene matches. Germline loops: CDR1 MNHEY, CDR2 SVGAGI. The CDR3 has 13 residues. The CDR3 loop is CASTPGGGYEQYF. For the CDR3, the DNA is TGTGCCAGCACCCCCGGGGGGGGCTACGAGCAGTACTTC.

CDR3 coding DNA: TGTGCCAGCAGCCAAACAACGGGACGGACCTACGAGCAGTACTTC. Its protein is CASSQTTGRTYEQYF. The chain has TRBV4-2 and TRBJ2-7; D might be TRBD1 or TRBD2, each matching 5 bases. Germline V gene sequence: CDR1 LGHNA, CDR2 YNFKEQ. Deletions cut 2 bases from V and 2 bases from J, with 13 bases between. This CDR3 has 15 residues.

This sequence joins TRBV9 and TRBJ1-6, with D unresolved. The CDR3 runs to 12 residues. Trimming left V 3 bases short and J 14 bases short, with 12 bases between. Per germline, CDR1 SGDLS and CDR2 YYNGEE. The CDR3 DNA reads as TGTGCCAGCAGCGGGACGGCAAGCACCCTCCACTTT. Its translation is CASSGTASTLHF.

This clone was seen ten or more times. V is TRBV4-1 and J is TRBJ2-5; D not resolved. The J call is doubtful: the DNA matches TRBJ2-7 better. The germline CDR1 and CDR2 sequences are MGHRA and YSYEKL. The CDR3 is made up of 13 amino acids. This chain's CDR3 is CASSQVAYYEQYF. The CDR3 coding sequence is TGCGCCAGCAGCCAAGTAGCTTACTACGAGCAGTACTTC.

The chain combines TRBV29-1 with TRBJ2-7; 7 bases are a match to TRBD2. Losses at the gene ends were 2 bases for V and 4 bases for J; bases not matched to a gene: 17. The CDR3 loop spans 17 amino acids. Looked up from germline, CDR1 is SQVTM and CDR2 is ANQGSEA. CDR3 protein: CSVEFRTGTTNLYEQYF. CDR3 nucleotides: TGCAGCGTTGAATTTCGAACCGGGACTACCAACCTATACGAGCAGTACTTC.

The count of this clone is one. The chain joins TRBV5-1 to TRBJ1-2; TRBD1 might be the D (6 bases). Germline loops: CDR1 SGHRS, CDR2 YFSETQ. The CDR3 contains 14 residues. Trimming stripped 7 bases from V and 7 bases from J, with 20 bases between. In nucleotides, the CDR3 is TGCGCCAGCGCCCCCCTAGACAGGACCAGTGGCTACACCTTC. Protein product: CASAPLDRTSGYTF.

The V and J genes are TRBV7-2 and TRBJ2-7; no clear D. Germline V gives CDR1 SGHTA, CDR2 FQGNSA. V was trimmed by 2 bases and J by 1 base, leaving 15 bases between them. This CDR3 spans 16 amino acids. CDR3 nucleotides: TGTGCCAGCAGCTTATCCCTTAGTCAGGCATCCTACGAGCAGTACTTC. As protein: CASSLSLSQASYEQYF.

The chain is built from TRBV10-3 and TRBJ2-2; D call uncertain. The CDR3 runs to 19 residues. The V and J ends lost 3 bases and 3 bases respectively, with 23 bases between them. The germline V gene has CDR1 ENHRY and CDR2 SYGVKD. CDR3 sequence: CAISEPPGRPRVDTGELFF. CDR3 nucleotides: TGTGCCATCAGTGAACCCCCCGGGCGGCCACGAGTGGACACCGGGGAGCTGTTTTTT.

V is TRBV4-1 and J is TRBJ2-3; 10 nucleotides match TRBD2. The CDR3 covers 16 residues. V lost 0 bases, J lost 5 bases, and 5 bases stayed unmatched. Germline V gene sequence: CDR1 MGHRA, CDR2 YSYEKL. The CDR3 spells CASSQEGSGRGDTQYF. The CDR3 region has the DNA TGCGCCAGCAGCCAAGAAGGAAGCGGGAGGGGAGATACGCAGTATTTT.

This clone has a single count. In DNA form, the CDR3 reads TGCGCCAGCAGCCCCTCTGGCGGGGGGAATGAGCAGTTCTTC. Translated, it gives CASSPSGGGNEQFF. This chain links TRBV5-1 with TRBJ2-1, with 8 bases matching TRBD2. Losses at the gene ends were 4 bases for V and 7 bases for J; bases not matched to a gene: 7. CDR1 is SGHRS and CDR2 is YFSETQ in the germline V gene. This CDR3 has 14 amino acids.

The genes are TRBV30 and TRBJ2-7, with D possibly TRBD2 on 6 matching bases. Germline V lookup: CDR1 GTSNPN, CDR2 SVGIG (reference sequence). V gave up 0 bases and J gave up 1 base, with 10 bases separating them. The CDR3 runs to 14 residues. The CDR3 loop reads CAWSVGGFSYEQYF. CDR3 in DNA: TGTGCCTGGAGTGTGGGGGGATTTTCCTACGAGCAGTACTTC.

The chain employs TRBV6-5 and TRBJ2-6; D is ambiguous. Between the trimmed V and J ends, which lost 2 bases and 4 bases, there was a span of 6 bases. This CDR3 region has 14 residues. Germline V CDR1 and CDR2: MNHEY, SVGAGI. CDR3 sequence (DNA): TGTGCCAGCAGTTACACGGCCGGGGCCAACGTCCTGACTTTC. This codes for CASSYTAGANVLTF.

The chain joins TRBV19 to TRBJ2-7; tentative D call: TRBD2 (6 bases). CDR1 LNHDA and CDR2 SQIVND come from the germline V gene (reference sequence). The CDR3 runs 15 residues. Trimming left V 8 bases short and J 2 bases short, with 19 bases between. The CDR3 sequence: CASPAGQSDTYEQYF. CDR3 sequence (DNA): TGTGCCAGTCCCGCGGGGCAGTCCGATACCTACGAGCAGTACTTC.

V and J are TRBV28 and TRBJ2-7; TRBD2 aligns across 10 bases. V lost 5 bases to trimming and J lost 5 bases; unmatched junction nucleotides: 9. From germline, CDR1 is MDHEN and CDR2 SYDVKM. The length of the CDR3 is 15 residues. DNA of the CDR3: TGTGCCAGCAGTCCGCCGGCTAGCGGGAGCCACGAGCAGTACTTC. Its translation is CASSPPASGSHEQYF.

The rearrangement uses TRBV7-9 and TRBJ2-1; TRBD2 aligns across 12 bases. The ends lost 5 bases at V and 8 bases at J; junction bases unmatched: 10. This CDR3 has 16 residues. The germline V gene encodes CDR1 SEHNR and CDR2 FQNEAQ (reference sequence). The DNA of the CDR3 is TGTGCCAGCAGCATAAACCTACTAGCGGGAGGCGATGAGCAGTTCTTC. Translating it yields CASSINLLAGGDEQFF.

V and J are TRBV5-6 and TRBJ2-1, with 12 bases fitting TRBD1. The V gene end was trimmed by 4 bases and the J gene end by 7 bases; junction bases not matched to a gene: 6. CDR1 SGHDT and CDR2 YYEEEE come from the germline V gene. CDR3 size: 15 residues. In DNA form, the CDR3 reads TGTGCCAGCAGCGGGGACAGGGGGCCTGGAAATGAGCAGTTCTTC. Amino acids: CASSGDRGPGNEQFF.

J is TRBJ1-2 and V is TRBV28; weak D call: TRBD1 (5 bases). From germline, CDR1 is MDHEN and CDR2 SYDVKM. CDR3 length: 13 residues. V lost 8 bases and J 8 bases, leaving 18 bases between the germline ends. The CDR3 reads CASSGNTHRGYTF. Here the CDR3 DNA reads TGTGCCAGCTCAGGGAACACCCACCGGGGCTACACCTTC.